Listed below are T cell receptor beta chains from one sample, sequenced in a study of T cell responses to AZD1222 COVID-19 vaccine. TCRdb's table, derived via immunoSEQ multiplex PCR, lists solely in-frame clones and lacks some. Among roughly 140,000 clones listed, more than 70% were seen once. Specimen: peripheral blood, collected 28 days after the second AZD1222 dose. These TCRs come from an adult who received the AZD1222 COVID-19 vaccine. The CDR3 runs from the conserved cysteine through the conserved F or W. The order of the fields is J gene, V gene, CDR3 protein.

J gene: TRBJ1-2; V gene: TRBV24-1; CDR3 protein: CATSDRGPKFNYGYTF
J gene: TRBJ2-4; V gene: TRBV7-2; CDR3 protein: CASSFQGTGEFIQYF
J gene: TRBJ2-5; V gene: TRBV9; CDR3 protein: CASSVGGTSGETQYF
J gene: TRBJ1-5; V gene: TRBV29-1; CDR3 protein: CSARGPNQPQHF
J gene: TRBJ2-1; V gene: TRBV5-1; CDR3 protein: CASSLMEHPSNEQFF
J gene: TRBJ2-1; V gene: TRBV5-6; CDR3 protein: CASSRTSNEQFF
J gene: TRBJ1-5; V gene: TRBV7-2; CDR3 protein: CASSLRGRSNQPQHF
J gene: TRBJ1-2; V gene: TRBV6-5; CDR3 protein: CASQDGRGYTF
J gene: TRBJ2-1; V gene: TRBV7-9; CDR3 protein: CASSYPSSYNEQFF
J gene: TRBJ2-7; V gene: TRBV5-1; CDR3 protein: CASSLGWTGGKYEQYF
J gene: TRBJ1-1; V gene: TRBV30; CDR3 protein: CAWRGPWGNTEAFF
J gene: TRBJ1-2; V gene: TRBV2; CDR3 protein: CASRRQSNYGYTF
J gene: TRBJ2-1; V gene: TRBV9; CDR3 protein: CASSVDPSGDNEQFF
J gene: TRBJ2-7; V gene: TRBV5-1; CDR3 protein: CASSSPRGREGLDEQYF
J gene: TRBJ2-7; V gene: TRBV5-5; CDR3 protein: CASSPTRYSQLVYEQYF
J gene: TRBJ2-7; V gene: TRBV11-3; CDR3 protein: CASSPGPGRYEQYF
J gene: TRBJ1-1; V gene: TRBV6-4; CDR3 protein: CASSESPGTGANTEAFF
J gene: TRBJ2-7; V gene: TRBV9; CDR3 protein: CASSVAAQGSYEQYF
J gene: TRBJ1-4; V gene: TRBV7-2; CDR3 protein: CASSRDPSNEKLFF
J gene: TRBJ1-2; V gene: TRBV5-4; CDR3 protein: CASSGKDRGPGYTF
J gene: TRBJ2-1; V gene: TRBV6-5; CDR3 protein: CASSYLESYNEQFF
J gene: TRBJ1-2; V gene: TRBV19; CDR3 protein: CASSRQHGTGTRDYGYTF
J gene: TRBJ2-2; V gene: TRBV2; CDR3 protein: CASRKREISGELFF
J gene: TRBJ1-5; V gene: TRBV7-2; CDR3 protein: CASSSGTGRGGNQPQHF
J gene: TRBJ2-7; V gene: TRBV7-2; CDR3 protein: CASSLGASGGPSYEQYF
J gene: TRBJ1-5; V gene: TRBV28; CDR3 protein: CATIQDNSNQPQHF
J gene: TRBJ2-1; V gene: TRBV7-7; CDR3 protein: CASSLGSGVSYNEQFF
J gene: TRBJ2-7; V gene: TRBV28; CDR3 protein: CASSTSGLADSYEQYF
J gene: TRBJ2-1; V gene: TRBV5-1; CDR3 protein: CASSLVLTEQFF
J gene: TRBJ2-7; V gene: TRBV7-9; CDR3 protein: CASNFGTGSYEQYF
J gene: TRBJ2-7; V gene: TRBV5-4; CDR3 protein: CASRPDRMSYEQYF
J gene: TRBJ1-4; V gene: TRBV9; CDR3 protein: CASSPRQGAGEKLFF
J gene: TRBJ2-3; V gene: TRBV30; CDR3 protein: CAWALAGVDTQYF
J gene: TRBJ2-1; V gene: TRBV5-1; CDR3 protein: CASSHGSNSYNEQFF
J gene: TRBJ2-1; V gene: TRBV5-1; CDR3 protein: CASSFASGRSRDNEQFF
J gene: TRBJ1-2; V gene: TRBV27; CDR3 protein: CASIPPRPRYGYTF
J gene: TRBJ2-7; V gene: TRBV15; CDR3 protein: CATSEAAGGLPSSYEQYF
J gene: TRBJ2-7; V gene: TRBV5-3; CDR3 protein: CARSLAAGKYGEQYF
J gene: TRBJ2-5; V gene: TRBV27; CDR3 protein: CASSLRGGPGETQYF
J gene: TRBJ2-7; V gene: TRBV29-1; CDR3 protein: CREIGTGDEQYF
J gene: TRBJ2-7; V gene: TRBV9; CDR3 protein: CASSVAWTGRVEQYF
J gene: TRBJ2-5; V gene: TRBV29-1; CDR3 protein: CSVDITGTETQYF
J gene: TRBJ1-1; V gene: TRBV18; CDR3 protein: CASSSTGRTEAFF
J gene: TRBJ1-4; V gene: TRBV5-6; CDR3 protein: CASSWDPGTDNEKLFF
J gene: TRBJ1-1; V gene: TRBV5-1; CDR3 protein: CASTSGGESEAFF
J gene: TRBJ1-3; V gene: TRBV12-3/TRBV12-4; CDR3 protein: CASMRWDNTIYF
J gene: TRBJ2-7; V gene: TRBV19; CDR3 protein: CASRGSSYEQYF
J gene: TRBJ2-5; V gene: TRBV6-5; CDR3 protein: CASSPTGQETQYF
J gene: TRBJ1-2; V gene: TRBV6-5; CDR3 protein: CASSYAQTAANYGYTF
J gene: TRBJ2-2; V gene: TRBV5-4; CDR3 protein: CASSLAGGFTGELFF
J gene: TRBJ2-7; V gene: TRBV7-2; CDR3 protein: CASSSTPRRAGSYEQYF
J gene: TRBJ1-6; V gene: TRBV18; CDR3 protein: CASSPGLPGDSPLHF
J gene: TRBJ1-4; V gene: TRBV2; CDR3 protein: CASIFREATNEKLFF
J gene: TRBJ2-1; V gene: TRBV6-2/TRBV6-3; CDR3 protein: CASSYRGYREQFF
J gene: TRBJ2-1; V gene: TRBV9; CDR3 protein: CASSEKGGAPYNEQFF
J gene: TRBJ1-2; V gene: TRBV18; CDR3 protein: CASSPPAGVTNYGYTF
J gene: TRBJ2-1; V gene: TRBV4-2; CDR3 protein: CASSRELYNEQFF
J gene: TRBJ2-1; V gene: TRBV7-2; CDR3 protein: CASSLDLGLTYNEQFF
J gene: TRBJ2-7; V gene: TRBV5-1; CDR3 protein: CARPDSVFYEQYF
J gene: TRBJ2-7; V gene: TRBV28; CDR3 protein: CASSFAGEGYYEQYF